A selection of T cell receptor beta chains follows, all from one sample in a study of Ad26.COV2.S vaccination and SARS-CoV-2 variants. Measured with immunoSEQ multiplex PCR; TCRdb has only the in-frame clones, and not every one. The table records 350,000 to 500,000 clones, nearly 90% of them present only once. Specimen: peripheral blood, collected in a trial of Ad26.COV2.S vaccine versus placebo. Receptors originate from a person aged 18-65 years who received the Ad26.COV2.S COVID-19 vaccine or a placebo. Each CDR3 is given with its conserved first and last residue. Each record gives: clone size, V gene, J gene, D gene, CDR3 protein, CDR3 DNA. A D gene is named only where the DNA matches it firmly. Some rows mark clone size as missing; the rest say once, few, many or name a class of expanded clone.

few	TRBV6-2/TRBV6-3	TRBJ2-1	TRBD2	CASSYRGLAGANEQFF	TGTGCCAGCAGTTACCGGGGACTAGCGGGAGCCAATGAGCAGTTCTTC
-	TRBV7-9	TRBJ1-3	-	CASSLQGLGNTIYF	TGTGCCAGCAGCCTACAGGGATTGGGAAACACCATATATTTT
-	TRBV3-1/TRBV3-2	TRBJ1-4	TRBD1	CASSQEEGAEKLFF	TGTGCCAGCAGCCAAGAGGAGGGGGCGGAAAAACTGTTTTTT
-	TRBV20-1	TRBJ2-7	-	CSASSGFGGEQYF	TGCAGTGCTAGTTCGGGATTCGGAGGCGAGCAGTACTTC
-	TRBV6-2/TRBV6-3	TRBJ2-7	TRBD1	CASSRGGPYEQYF	TGTGCCAGCAGTCGAGGGGGCCCCTACGAGCAGTACTTC
-	TRBV9	TRBJ2-3	-	CASSTRPVLARDTQYF	TGTGCCAGCAGCACCCGACCGGTCTTGGCCAGGGATACGCAGTATTTT
-	TRBV19	TRBJ1-3	-	CASSPAFVGGNTIYF	TGTGCCAGTAGTCCCGCCTTTGTGGGGGGAAACACCATATATTTT
-	TRBV5-4	TRBJ1-4	TRBD1	CASSLNRGNHRANEKLFF	TGTGCCAGCAGCTTGAACAGGGGAAATCACCGAGCTAATGAAAAACTGTTTTTT
few	TRBV7-9	TRBJ2-3	-	CASSLMASSDTQYF	TGTGCCAGCAGCTTAATGGCTAGCTCAGATACGCAGTATTTT
-	TRBV5-5	TRBJ1-4	-	CASSLLTGNEKLFF	TGTGCCAGCAGCTTGTTAACAGGGAATGAAAAACTGTTTTTT
-	TRBV4-2	TRBJ1-1	-	CASSQIGGGHTEAFF	TGTGCCAGCAGCCAAATAGGAGGAGGGCACACTGAAGCTTTCTTT
-	TRBV7-6	TRBJ1-4	-	CASSLEGAGTLSTNEKLFF	TGTGCCAGCAGCTTAGAGGGCGCGGGCACATTGTCAACTAATGAAAAACTGTTTTTT
-	TRBV5-1	TRBJ2-1	-	CASSFTESSYNEQFF	TGCGCCAGCAGCTTTACGGAAAGCTCCTACAATGAGCAGTTCTTC
-	TRBV30	TRBJ1-6	-	CAWSVVYRDSPLHF	TGTGCCTGGAGTGTGGTGTACAGAGATTCACCCCTCCACTTT
-	TRBV29-1	TRBJ2-1	-	CSVGARQIDNEQFF	TGCAGCGTTGGGGCGAGACAGATAGACAATGAGCAGTTCTTC
-	TRBV10-3	TRBJ2-5	TRBD2	CAISLGLAGQETQYF	TGTGCCATCAGTCTGGGACTAGCGGGACAAGAGACCCAGTACTTC
-	TRBV7-2	TRBJ1-3	TRBD1	CASSHPGQLYSGNTIYF	TGTGCCAGCAGCCACCCGGGACAGCTCTACTCTGGAAACACCATATATTTT
-	TRBV4-1	TRBJ2-1	TRBD2	CASSQTLRGLAGGSSYNEQFF	TGCGCCAGCAGCCAAACTCTCCGTGGACTAGCGGGGGGTAGCTCCTACAATGAGCAGTTCTTC
-	TRBV24-1	TRBJ2-3	TRBD2	CATSDPGTSGYTQYF	TGTGCCACCAGTGACCCAGGGACTAGCGGTTATACGCAGTATTTT
-	TRBV5-1	TRBJ2-2	TRBD1	CASSFRTGTGTGELFF	TGCGCCAGCAGCTTCCGGACAGGTACTGGCACCGGGGAGCTGTTTTTT
-	TRBV5-8	TRBJ2-7	-	CASSLAYEQYF	TGTGCCAGCAGCTTGGCTTACGAGCAGTACTTC
-	TRBV30	TRBJ2-7	-	CAWAEGAIYEQYF	TGTGCCTGGGCAGAAGGGGCAATCTACGAGCAGTACTTC